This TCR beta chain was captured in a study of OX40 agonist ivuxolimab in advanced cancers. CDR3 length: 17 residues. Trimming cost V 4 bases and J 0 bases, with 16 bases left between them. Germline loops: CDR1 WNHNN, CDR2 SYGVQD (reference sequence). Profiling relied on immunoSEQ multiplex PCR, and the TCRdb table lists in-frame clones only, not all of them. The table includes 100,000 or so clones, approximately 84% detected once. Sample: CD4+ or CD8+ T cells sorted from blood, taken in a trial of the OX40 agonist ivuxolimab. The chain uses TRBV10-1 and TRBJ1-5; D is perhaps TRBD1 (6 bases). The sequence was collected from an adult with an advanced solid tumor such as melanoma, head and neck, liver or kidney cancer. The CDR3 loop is CASSGTVGFYSNQPQHF. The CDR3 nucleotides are TGCGCCAGCAGTGGGACAGTTGGCTTTTATAGCAATCAGCCCCAGCATTTT.